This T cell receptor beta chain came from a study of blood T cell repertoires in COVID-19. Germline V gene lookup returns CDR1 LNHDA and CDR2 SQIVND (reference sequence). V lost 4 bases, J lost 6 bases, and 12 bases stayed unmatched. The CDR3 runs 16 residues. Sequenced by immunoSEQ multiplex PCR; TCRdb stores in-frame clones only, minus some. The table lists around 50,000 clones, around nine tenths of them singletons, with 15% to 20% in the top ten. Sequenced input: peripheral blood. The V call is TRBV19, the J call TRBJ2-1; 7 bases map to TRBD2. The TCR comes from a man aged 65 to 85 with active COVID-19. CDR3 protein: CASSTQGGTRSNEQFF. The CDR3 DNA reads as TGTGCCAGTAGTACTCAGGGAGGGACGAGAAGCAATGAGCAGTTCTTC.